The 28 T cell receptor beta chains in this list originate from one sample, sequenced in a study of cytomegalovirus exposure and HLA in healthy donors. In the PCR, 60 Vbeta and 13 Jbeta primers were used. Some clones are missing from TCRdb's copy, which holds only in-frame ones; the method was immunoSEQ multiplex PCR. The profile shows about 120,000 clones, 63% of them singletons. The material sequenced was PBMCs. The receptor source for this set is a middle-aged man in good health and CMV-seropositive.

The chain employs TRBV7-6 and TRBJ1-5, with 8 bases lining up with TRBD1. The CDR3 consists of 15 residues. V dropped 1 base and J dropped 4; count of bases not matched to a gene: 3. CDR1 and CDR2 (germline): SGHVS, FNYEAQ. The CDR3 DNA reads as TGTGCCAGCAGCTTAGAAACAGGGGGTAATCAGCCCCAGCATTTT. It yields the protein CASSLETGGNQPQHF.

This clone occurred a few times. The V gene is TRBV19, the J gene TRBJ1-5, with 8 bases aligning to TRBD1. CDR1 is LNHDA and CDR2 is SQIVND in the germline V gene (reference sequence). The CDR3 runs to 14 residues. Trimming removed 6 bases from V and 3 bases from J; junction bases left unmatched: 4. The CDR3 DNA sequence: TGTGCCAGTAGGCCAGGGGGCGTCAATCAGCCCCAGCATTTT. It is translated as CASRPGGVNQPQHF.

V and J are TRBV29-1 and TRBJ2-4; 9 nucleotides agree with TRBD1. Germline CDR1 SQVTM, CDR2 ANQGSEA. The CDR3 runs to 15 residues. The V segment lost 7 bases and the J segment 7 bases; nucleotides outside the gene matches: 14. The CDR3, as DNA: TGCAGCGCTGCACAGGGGGCATCTAGAGGGAACATTCAGTACTTC. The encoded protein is CSAAQGASRGNIQYF.

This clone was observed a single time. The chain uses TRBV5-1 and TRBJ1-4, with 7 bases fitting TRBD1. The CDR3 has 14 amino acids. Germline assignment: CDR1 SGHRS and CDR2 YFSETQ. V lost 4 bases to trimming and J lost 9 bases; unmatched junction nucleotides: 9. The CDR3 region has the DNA TGCGCCAGCAGCAGGACAGGAAACCAGCAAAAACTGTTTTTT. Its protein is CASSRTGNQQKLFF.

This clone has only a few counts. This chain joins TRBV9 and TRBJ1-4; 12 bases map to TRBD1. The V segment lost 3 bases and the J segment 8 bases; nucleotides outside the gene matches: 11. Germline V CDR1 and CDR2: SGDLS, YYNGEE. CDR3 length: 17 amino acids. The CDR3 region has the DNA TGTGCCAGCAGCGCCCCGGGACAGGGGGCAGGGGGAGAAAAACTGTTTTTT. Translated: CASSAPGQGAGGEKLFF.

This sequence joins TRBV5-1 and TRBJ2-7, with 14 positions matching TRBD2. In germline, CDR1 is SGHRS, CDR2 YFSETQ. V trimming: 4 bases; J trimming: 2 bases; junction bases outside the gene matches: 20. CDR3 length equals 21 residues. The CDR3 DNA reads TGCGCCAGCAGCCACCGGGACAGTGACGGACTAGCGGGAGGTTACCCCTACGAGCAGTACTTC. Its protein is CASSHRDSDGLAGGYPYEQYF.

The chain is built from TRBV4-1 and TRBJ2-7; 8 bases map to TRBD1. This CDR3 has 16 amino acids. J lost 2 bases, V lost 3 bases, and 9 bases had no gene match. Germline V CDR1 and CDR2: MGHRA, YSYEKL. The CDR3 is CASSHVKGRGPYEQYF. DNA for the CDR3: TGCGCCAGCAGCCACGTAAAGGGCAGGGGGCCCTACGAGCAGTACTTC.

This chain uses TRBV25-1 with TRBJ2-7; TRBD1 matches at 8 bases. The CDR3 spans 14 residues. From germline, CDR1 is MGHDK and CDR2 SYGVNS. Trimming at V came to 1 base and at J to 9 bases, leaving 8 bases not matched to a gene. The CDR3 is CASSESVRGLGQYF. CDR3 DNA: TGTGCCAGCAGTGAATCCGTCAGGGGGCTCGGGCAGTACTTC.

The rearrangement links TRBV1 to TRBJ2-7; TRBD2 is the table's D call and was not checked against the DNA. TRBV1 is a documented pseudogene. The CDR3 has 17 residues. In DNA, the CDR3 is TGCACCAGCAGCCAATACGGGGGAGGGCTCGGATCCTACGAGCAGTACTTC. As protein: CTSSQYGGGLGSYEQYF.

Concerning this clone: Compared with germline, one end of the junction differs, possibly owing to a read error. CDR3 sequence (DNA): TGTGCCAGCAGCGTAAGCACCCTCAGCACAGATACGCAGTATTTC. Protein product: CASSVSTLSTDTQYF. The V call is TRBV9, the J call TRBJ2-3; D uncertain. This CDR3 has 15 amino acids. Germline values: CDR1 SGDLS, CDR2 YYNGEE.

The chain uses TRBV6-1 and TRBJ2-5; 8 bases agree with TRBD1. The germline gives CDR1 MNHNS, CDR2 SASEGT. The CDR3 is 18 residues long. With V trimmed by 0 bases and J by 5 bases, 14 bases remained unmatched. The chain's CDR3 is CASSEAGQGRRSKETQYF. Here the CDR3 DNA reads TGTGCCAGCAGTGAAGCTGGACAGGGTAGGCGAAGTAAGGAGACCCAGTACTTC.

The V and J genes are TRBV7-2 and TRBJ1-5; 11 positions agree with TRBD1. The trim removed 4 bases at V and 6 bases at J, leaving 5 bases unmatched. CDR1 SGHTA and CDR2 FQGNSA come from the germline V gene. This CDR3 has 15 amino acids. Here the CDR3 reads CASSSGTGGIQPQHF. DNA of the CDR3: TGTGCCAGCAGCTCTGGGACAGGGGGAATTCAGCCCCAGCATTTT. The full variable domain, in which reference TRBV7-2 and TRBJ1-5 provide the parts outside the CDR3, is GAGVSQSPSNKVTEKGKDVELRCDPISGHTALYWYRQSLGQGLEFLIYFQGNSAPDKSGLPSDRFSAERTGGSVSTLTIQRTQQEDSAVYLCASSSGTGGIQPQHFGDGTRLSIL.

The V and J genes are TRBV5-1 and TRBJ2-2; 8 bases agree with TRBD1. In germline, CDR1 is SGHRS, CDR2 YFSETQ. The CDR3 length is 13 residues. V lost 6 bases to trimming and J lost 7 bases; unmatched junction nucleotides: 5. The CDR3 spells CASIGQGVGELFF. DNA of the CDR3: TGCGCCAGCATTGGACAGGGTGTCGGGGAGCTGTTTTTT.

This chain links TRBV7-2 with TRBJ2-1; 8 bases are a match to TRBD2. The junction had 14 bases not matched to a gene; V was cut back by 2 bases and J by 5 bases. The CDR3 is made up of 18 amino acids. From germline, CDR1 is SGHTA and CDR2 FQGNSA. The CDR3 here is CASSLQSGRRDKHNEQFF. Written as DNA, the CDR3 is TGTGCCAGCAGCTTACAAAGCGGGAGAAGGGATAAACACAATGAGCAGTTCTTC.

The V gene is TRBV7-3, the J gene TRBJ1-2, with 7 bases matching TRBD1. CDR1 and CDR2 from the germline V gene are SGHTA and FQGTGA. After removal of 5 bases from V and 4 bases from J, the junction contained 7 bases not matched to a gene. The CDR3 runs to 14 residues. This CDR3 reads CASSPGDRSYGYTF. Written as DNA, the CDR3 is TGTGCCAGCAGCCCGGGGGACAGATCCTATGGCTACACCTTC.

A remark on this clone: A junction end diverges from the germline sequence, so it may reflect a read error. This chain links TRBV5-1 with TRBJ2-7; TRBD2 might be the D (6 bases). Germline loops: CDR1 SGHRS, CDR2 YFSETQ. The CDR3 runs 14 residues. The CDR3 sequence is CASRLGGGGYEQYF. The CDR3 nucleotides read TGCGCCAGCAGATTGGGGGGTGGAGGGTACGAGCAGTACTTC.

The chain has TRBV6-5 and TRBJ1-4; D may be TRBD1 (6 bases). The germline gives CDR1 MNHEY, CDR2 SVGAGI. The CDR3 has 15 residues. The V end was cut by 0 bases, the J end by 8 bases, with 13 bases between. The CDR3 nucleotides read TGTGCCAGCAGTTACTCGAAAAGGGGGTGGGAAAAACTGTTTTTT. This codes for CASSYSKRGWEKLFF.

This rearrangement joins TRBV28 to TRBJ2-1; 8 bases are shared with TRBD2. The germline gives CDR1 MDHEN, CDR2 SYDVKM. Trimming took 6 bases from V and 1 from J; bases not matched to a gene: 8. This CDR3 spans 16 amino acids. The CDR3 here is CASRGSGGWSYNEQFF. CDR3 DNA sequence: TGTGCCAGCAGGGGGAGCGGGGGATGGTCCTACAATGAGCAGTTCTTC. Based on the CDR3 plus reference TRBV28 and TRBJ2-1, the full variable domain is DVKVTQSSRYLVKRTGEKVFLECVQDMDHENMFWYRQDPGLGLRLIYFSYDVKMKEKGDIPEGYSVSREKKERFSLILESASTNQTSMYLCASRGSGGWSYNEQFFGPGTRLTVL.

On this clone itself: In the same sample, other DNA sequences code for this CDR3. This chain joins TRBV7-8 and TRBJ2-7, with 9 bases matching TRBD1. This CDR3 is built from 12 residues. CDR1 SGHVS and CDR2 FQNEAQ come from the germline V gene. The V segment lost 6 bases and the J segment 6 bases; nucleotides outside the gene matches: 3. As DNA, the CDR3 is TGTGCCAGCAGTCTGACAGGGGGCGAGCAGTACTTC. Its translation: CASSLTGGEQYF. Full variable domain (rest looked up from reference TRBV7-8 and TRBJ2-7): GAGVSQSPRYKVAKRGQDVALRCDPISGHVSLFWYQQALGQGPEFLTYFQNEAQLDKSGLPSDRFFAERPEGSVSTLKIQRTQQEDSAVYLCASSLTGGEQYFGPGTRLTVT.

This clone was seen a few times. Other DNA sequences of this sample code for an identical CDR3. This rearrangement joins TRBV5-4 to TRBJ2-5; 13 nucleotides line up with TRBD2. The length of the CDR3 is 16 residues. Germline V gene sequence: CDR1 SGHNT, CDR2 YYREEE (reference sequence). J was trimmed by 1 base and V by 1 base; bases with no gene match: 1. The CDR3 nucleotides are TGTGCCAGCAGCTTGCGACTAGCGGGGGGCCAAGAGACCCAGTACTTC. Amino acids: CASSLRLAGGQETQYF.

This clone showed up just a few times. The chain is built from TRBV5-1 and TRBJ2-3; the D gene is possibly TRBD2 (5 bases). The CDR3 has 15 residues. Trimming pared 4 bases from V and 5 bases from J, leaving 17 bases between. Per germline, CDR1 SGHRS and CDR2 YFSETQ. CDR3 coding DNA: TGCGCCAGCAGCGTGGACGCTAGCTATCTAGATACGCAGTATTTT. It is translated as CASSVDASYLDTQYF.

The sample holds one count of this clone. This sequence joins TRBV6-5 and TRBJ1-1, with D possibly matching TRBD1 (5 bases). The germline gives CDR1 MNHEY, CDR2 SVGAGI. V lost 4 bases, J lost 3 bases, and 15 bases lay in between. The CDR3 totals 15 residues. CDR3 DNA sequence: TGTGCCAGCAGTTCCGCGACAGACTCCCACACTGAAGCTTTCTTT. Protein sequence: CASSSATDSHTEAFF.

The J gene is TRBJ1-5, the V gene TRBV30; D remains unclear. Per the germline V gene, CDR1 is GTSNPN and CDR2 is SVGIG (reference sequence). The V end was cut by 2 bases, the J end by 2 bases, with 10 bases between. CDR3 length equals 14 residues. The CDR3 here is CAWSPRGRNQPQHF. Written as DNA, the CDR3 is TGTGCCTGGAGTCCCCGGGGTCGCAATCAGCCCCAGCATTTT.

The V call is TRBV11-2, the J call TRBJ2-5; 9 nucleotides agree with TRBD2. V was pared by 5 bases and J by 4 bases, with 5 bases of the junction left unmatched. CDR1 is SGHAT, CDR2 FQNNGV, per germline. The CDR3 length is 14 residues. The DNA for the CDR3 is TGTGCCAGCAGCGAACAGACTAGCGGAGAGACCCAGTACTTC. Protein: CASSEQTSGETQYF.

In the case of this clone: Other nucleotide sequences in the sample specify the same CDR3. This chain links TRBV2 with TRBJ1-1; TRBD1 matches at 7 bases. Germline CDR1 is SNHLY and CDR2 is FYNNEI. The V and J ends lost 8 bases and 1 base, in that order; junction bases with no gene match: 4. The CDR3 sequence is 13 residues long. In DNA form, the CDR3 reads TGTGCCAGCGGGGGACAGCCGAACACTGAAGCTTTCTTT. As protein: CASGGQPNTEAFF.

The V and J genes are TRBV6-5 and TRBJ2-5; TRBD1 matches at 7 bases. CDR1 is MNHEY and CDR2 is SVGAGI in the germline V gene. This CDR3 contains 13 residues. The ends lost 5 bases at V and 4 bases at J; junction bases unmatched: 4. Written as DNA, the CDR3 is TGTGCCAGCAGTGACAGGGTTATAGAGACCCAGTACTTC. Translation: CASSDRVIETQYF.

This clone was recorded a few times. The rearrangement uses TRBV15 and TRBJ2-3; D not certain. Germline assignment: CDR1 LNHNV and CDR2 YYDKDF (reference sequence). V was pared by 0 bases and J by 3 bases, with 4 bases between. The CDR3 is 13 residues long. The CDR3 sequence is CATSRDHTDTQYF. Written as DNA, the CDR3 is TGTGCCACCAGCAGAGATCATACAGATACGCAGTATTTT.

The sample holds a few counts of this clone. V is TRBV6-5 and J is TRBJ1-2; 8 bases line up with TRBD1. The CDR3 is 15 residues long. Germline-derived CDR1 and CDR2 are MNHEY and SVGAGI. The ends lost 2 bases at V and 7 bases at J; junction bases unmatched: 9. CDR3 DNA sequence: TGTGCCAGCAGTTACCGTGGACAGGGAAGGACTGGCTACACCTTC. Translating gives CASSYRGQGRTGYTF.